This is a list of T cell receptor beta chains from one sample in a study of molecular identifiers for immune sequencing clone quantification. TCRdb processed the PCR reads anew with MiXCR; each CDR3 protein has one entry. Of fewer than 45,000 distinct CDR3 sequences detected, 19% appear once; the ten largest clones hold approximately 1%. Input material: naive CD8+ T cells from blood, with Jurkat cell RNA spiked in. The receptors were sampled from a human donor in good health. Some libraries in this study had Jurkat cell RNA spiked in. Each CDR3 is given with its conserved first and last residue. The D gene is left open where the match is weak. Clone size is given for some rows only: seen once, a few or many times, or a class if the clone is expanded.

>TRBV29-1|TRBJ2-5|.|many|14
CSVEPSYSRGTQYF
TGCAGCGTTGAACCTAGCTACTCAAGGGGGACCCAGTACTTC
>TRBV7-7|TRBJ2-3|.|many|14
CASSAQDFPDTQYF
TGTGCCAGCAGCGCACAGGATTTCCCAGATACGCAGTATTTT
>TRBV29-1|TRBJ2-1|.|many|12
CSVEAERGEQFF
TGCAGCGTTGAAGCGGAGAGGGGTGAGCAGTTCTTC
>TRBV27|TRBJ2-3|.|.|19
CASSLCSGVGQDFTDTQYF
TGTGCCAGCAGTTTATGCTCAGGGGTCGGACAAGACTTCACAGATACGCAGTATTTT
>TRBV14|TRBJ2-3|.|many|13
CASNPQGTDTQYF
TGTGCCAGCAACCCACAGGGCACAGATACGCAGTATTTT
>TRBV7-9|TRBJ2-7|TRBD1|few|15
CASSSGTGLIYEQYF
TGTGCCAGCAGCTCCGGGACAGGGTTAATCTACGAGCAGTACTTC
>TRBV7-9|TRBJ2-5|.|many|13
CASSFTSQETQYF
TGTGCCAGCAGCTTCACAAGCCAAGAGACCCAGTACTTC
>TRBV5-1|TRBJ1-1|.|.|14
CASSLTGSSTEAFF
TGCGCCAGCAGCTTGACAGGATCGAGCACTGAAGCTTTCTTT
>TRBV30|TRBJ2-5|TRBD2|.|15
CAWSVEAGAQETQCF
TGTGCCTGGAGTGTAGAGGCGGGAGCCCAAGAGACCCAGTGCTTC
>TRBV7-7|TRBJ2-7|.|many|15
CASSLGEGPGYEQYF
TGTGCCAGCAGCTTAGGAGAGGGGCCGGGCTACGAGCAGTACTTC
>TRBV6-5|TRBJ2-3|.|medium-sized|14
CASSYAGGSDTQYF
TGTGCCAGCAGTTACGCTGGGGGGTCGGATACGCAGTATTTT
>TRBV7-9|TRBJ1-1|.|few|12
CASSRPGTEAFF
TGTGCCAGCAGCCGCCCGGGCACTGAAGCTTTCTTT
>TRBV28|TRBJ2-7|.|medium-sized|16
CASSSPGPKAPYEQYF
TGTGCCAGCAGTTCTCCCGGGCCAAAGGCTCCCTACGAGCAGTACTTC
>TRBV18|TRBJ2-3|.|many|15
CASSTMSFRTDTQYF
TGTGCCAGCTCAACCATGTCGTTTCGCACAGATACGCAGTATTTT
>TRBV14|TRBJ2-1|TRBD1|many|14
CASSEGTGYNEQFF
TGTGCCAGCAGTGAAGGGACAGGATACAATGAGCAGTTCTTC
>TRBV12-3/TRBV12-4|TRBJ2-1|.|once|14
CANRTDRLNNGQFF
TGTGCCAACAGAACCGACAGGCTCAACAATGGGCAGTTCTTC
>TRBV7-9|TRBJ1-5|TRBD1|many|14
CASSLGQGVQPQHF
TGTGCCAGCAGCTTAGGACAGGGGGTTCAGCCCCAGCATTTT
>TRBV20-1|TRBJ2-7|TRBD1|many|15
CSARDRDRASYEQYF
TGCAGTGCTAGAGACCGTGACAGGGCCTCCTACGAGCAGTACTTC
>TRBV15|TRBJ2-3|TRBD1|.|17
CATSRERGQLDPDTQYF
TGTGCCACCAGCAGGGAGAGGGGGCAATTGGACCCAGATACGCAGTATTTT
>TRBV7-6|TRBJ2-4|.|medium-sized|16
CASSLAHRKVKNIQYF
TGTGCCAGCAGCTTAGCGCACAGAAAGGTCAAAAACATTCAGTACTTC
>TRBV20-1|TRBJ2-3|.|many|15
CSARDGWDGTDTQYF
TGCAGTGCTAGAGATGGTTGGGATGGCACAGATACGCAGTATTTT
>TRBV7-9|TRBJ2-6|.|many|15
CASSSGGSGANVLTF
TGTGCCAGCAGCTCCGGTGGCTCTGGGGCCAACGTCCTGACTTTC
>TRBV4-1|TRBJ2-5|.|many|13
CASSPASGETQYF
TGCGCCAGCAGCCCAGCGAGTGGGGAGACCCAGTACTTC